These 11 T cell receptor beta chains share one sample of origin, sequenced in a study of post-analysis software for immune sequencing data (dated by TCRdb to the mid-2010s). No antigens are known for them. The library relied on PCR. The sequencer listed for this sample is Illumina HiSeq 2500. Unique molecular identifiers were incorporated into TCR beta cDNA libraries to reduce PCR and sequencing biases. TCRdb trimmed public reads at Q25 via fastp, called clones via MiXCR and kept in-frame beta chains. Each record represents a unique CDR3 protein, reported with the most common genes and DNA among its rows. The sample table records fewer than 850,000 distinct CDR3 sequences; 30% of these occur just once. The ten largest clones add up to roughly 0.57% of the sample. Study-wide conclusions, independent of this receptor: Roughly 5 TRBV segments, including TRBV5-6, TRBV5-1 and TRBV20-1, were significantly more frequent in patients than controls.

Sequences were obtained from blood. Source of these receptors: a girl aged 5-17 years with multiple sclerosis.

This clonotype was counted ten times or more. The chain combines TRBV20-1 with TRBJ2-7; 8 bases align to TRBD2. V trimming: 7 bases; J trimming: 3 bases; junction bases outside the gene matches: 11. The CDR3 contains 14 residues. Germline CDR1 reads DFQATT; CDR2 reads SNEGSKA (reference sequence). CDR3 sequence (DNA): TGCAGTGTAGAAGCACTCAGCGGGAGCTACGAGCAGTACTTC. Its translation is CSVEALSGSYEQYF.

V gene TRBV20-1 combines with J gene TRBJ1-4; 8 bases are shared with TRBD1. Per the germline V gene, CDR1 is DFQATT and CDR2 is SNEGSKA (reference sequence). The trim removed 4 bases at V and 7 bases at J, leaving 11 bases unmatched. This CDR3 has 15 residues. The CDR3 nucleotides read TGCAGTGCTACTGCGGCAGGGGGCGTTCGTGAAAAACTGTTTTTT. This gives the protein CSATAAGGVREKLFF.

CDR3 sequence reads: CSARFRGSWETQYF. CDR3 sequence (DNA): TGCAGTGCTAGATTCAGGGGGTCATGGGAGACCCAGTACTTC. The V gene is TRBV20-1, the J gene TRBJ2-5; 7 nucleotides agree with TRBD1. Germline loops: CDR1 DFQATT, CDR2 SNEGSKA (reference sequence). After removal of 2 bases from V and 5 bases from J, the junction contained 8 bases not matched to a gene. This CDR3 is 14 amino acids long.

This clonotype was recorded many times. The genes are TRBV4-2 and TRBJ2-1; D is perhaps TRBD2 (5 bases). CDR3 length: 16 amino acids. CDR1 is LGHNA and CDR2 is YNFKEQ in the germline V gene. With 5 bases removed from V and 7 bases from J, the gap between germline ends came to 21 bases. CDR3 bases: TGTGCCAGCAGCGTTCAGGCAGCGGCTGGAGATAATGAGCAGTTCTTC. Translated, it gives CASSVQAAAGDNEQFF.

This clonotype was recorded a few times. This chain connects TRBV12-3 or TRBV12-4 to TRBJ2-1; 8 bases fit TRBD2. The CDR3 runs to 12 residues. V lost 7 bases and J lost 13; bases outside the gene matches: 9. Here the CDR3 DNA reads TGTGCCAGCACTCCCGCGGGAGGAACTCAGTTCTTC. Its translation: CASTPAGGTQFF.

The J gene is TRBJ2-3, the V gene TRBV2, with TRBD1 as a possible D gene (6 bases). Between the trimmed V and J ends, which lost 6 bases and 2 bases, there was a span of 18 bases. CDR1 and CDR2 (germline): SNHLY, FYNNEI. The CDR3 loop spans 16 amino acids. The CDR3 sequence is CASRTDRGGSTDTQYF. The CDR3, as DNA: TGTGCCAGCAGGACAGATAGAGGGGGATCCACAGATACGCAGTATTTT.

This rearrangement joins TRBV28 to TRBJ2-6, with 7 bases that match TRBD1. Germline V gives CDR1 MDHEN, CDR2 SYDVKM. V was clipped by 6 bases and J by 0 bases; unmatched bases: 8. This CDR3 comprises 17 residues. The CDR3 is CASSVGTVSSGANVLTF. CDR3 in DNA: TGTGCCAGCAGCGTCGGGACAGTGAGCTCTGGGGCCAACGTCCTGACTTTC.

This clonotype was observed a few times. The V gene is TRBV9, the J gene TRBJ1-2; D unresolved. The germline gives CDR1 SGDLS, CDR2 YYNGEE. Trimming removed 0 bases at V and 4 bases at J, with 13 bases between. This CDR3 is 15 amino acids long. CDR3 nucleotides: TGTGCCAGCAGCGTAGCCCCAATCGGGCGCTATGGCTACACCTTC. Amino acid sequence: CASSVAPIGRYGYTF. The full variable domain, in which reference TRBV9 and TRBJ1-2 provide the parts outside the CDR3, is DSGVTQTPKHLITATGQRVTLRCSPRSGDLSVYWYQQSLDQGLQFLIQYYNGEERAKGNILERFSAQQFPDLHSELNLSSLELGDSALYFCASSVAPIGRYGYTFGSGTRLTVV.

This chain links TRBV29-1 with TRBJ1-5; weak D call: TRBD1 (5 bases). The germline V gene has CDR1 SQVTM and CDR2 ANQGSEA. V was trimmed by 6 bases and J by 6 bases, leaving 12 bases between them. This CDR3 region has 12 residues. CDR3 sequence: CSVRGPFQPQHF. CDR3 sequence (DNA): TGCAGCGTGAGGGGACCTTTTCAGCCCCAGCATTTT.

The chain joins TRBV29-1 to TRBJ1-2; TRBD1 is a possible D gene (6 bases). The CDR3 runs 16 residues. V lost 4 bases, J lost 4 bases, and 22 bases lay in between. From germline, CDR1 is SQVTM and CDR2 ANQGSEA. CDR3 in DNA: TGCAGCGTTGTATTCAGTCCAGGGGCAATGGCCTATGGCTACACCTTC. This translates into CSVVFSPGAMAYGYTF. The entire variable domain, with the rest obtained from reference TRBV29-1 and TRBJ1-2, is as follows: SAVISQKPSRDICQRGTSLTIQCQVDSQVTMMFWYRQQPGQSLTLIATANQGSEATYESGFVIDKFPISRPNLTFSTLTVSNMSPEDSSIYLCSVVFSPGAMAYGYTFGSGTRLTVV.

The CDR3 spells CSAGGSRSYNSPLHF. In nucleotides, the CDR3 is TGCAGTGCCGGGGGCAGCCGCAGCTATAATTCACCCCTCCACTTT. The chain joins TRBV20-1 to TRBJ1-6, with a tentative D call TRBD1 (6 bases). Trimming removed 6 bases from V and 3 bases from J, with 15 bases in between. The CDR3 sequence is 15 residues long. CDR1 DFQATT and CDR2 SNEGSKA come from the germline V gene (reference sequence).